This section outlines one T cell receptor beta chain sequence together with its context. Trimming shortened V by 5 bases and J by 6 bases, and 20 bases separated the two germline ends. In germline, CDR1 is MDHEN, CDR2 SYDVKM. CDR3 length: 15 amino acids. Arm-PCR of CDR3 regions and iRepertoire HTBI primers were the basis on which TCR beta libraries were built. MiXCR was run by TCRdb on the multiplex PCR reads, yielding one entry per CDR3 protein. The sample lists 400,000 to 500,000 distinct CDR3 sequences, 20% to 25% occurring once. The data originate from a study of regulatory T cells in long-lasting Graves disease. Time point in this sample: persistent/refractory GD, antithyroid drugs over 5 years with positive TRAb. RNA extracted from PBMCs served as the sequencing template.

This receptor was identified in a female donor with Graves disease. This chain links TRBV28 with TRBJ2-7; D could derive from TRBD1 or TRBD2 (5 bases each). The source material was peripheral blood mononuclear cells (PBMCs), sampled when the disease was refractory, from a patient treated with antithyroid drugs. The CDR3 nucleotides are TGTGCCAGCAGTCCCCCCCCCGTGGGGGAACCCGAGCAGTACTTC. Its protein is CASSPPPVGEPEQYF.